Presented here are 13 T cell receptor beta chains from one specimen sequenced in a study of T cell responses to AZD1222 COVID-19 vaccine. Using immunoSEQ multiplex PCR, the repertoire was profiled, and TCRdb retains in-frame clones only, with some absent. The sample includes about 190,000 clones, around 92% of them seen just once. This sample comprised peripheral blood, obtained on day 0 of AZD1222 vaccination. The origin of the receptors is an adult in good health.

In DNA, the CDR3 is TGTGCCAGTAACCTTGCTGGGCCTTATGGCTACACCTTC. It encodes CASNLAGPYGYTF. The chain has TRBV19 and TRBJ1-2; D is ambiguous. The V gene's germline CDR1 is LNHDA and CDR2 SQIVND (reference sequence). The CDR3 length is 13 residues. The germline V and J ends were trimmed by 7 bases and 5 bases, with 14 bases remaining between them.

The J gene is TRBJ1-2, the V gene TRBV5-4; no clear D gene. The V end was cut by 0 bases, the J end by 3 bases, with 9 bases between. CDR3 length: 14 residues. Germline V gene data show CDR1 as SGHNT and CDR2 as YYREEE (reference sequence). CDR3 DNA sequence: TGTGCCAGCAGCTTGGGTCGGGGTGACTATGGCTACACCTTC. It yields the protein CASSLGRGDYGYTF.

This chain connects TRBV15 to TRBJ1-1; TRBD1 matches 7 bases. There are 14 residues in the CDR3. Germline CDR1 reads LNHNV; CDR2 reads YYDKDF (reference sequence). The V segment lost 5 bases and the J segment 2 bases; nucleotides outside the gene matches: 5. The CDR3 DNA sequence: TGTGCCACCAGCCCTGACAGGGCCAACACTGAAGCTTTCTTT. This sequence encodes CATSPDRANTEAFF.

The rearrangement links TRBV7-9 to TRBJ1-3, with 8 bases lining up with TRBD1. Germline CDR1 reads SEHNR; CDR2 reads FQNEAQ (reference sequence). This CDR3 has 20 amino acids. After removal of 5 bases from V and 4 bases from J, the junction contained 22 bases not matched to a gene. CDR3 loop: CASSREITIFGQGKGNTIYF. In DNA form, the CDR3 reads TGTGCCAGCAGCAGAGAGATAACAATTTTCGGACAGGGAAAGGGAAACACCATATATTTT.

Here the CDR3 reads CASTREPNQPQHF. The CDR3 nucleotides read TGTGCCAGCACACGAGAGCCCAATCAGCCCCAGCATTTT. V usage is TRBV6-5 and J usage is TRBJ1-5; no definite D call. CDR3 size: 13 residues. Germline-derived CDR1 and CDR2 are MNHEY and SVGAGI. The V gene lost 7 bases and the J gene lost 3 bases, with 10 bases spanning the gap.

This rearrangement joins TRBV27 to TRBJ1-1, with D unresolved. The CDR3 consists of 14 residues. CDR1 and CDR2 from the germline V gene are MNHEY and SMNVEV (reference sequence). Trimming removed 5 bases from V and 1 base from J, with 11 bases in between. CDR3 coding DNA: TGTGCCAGCAGTCCGTCAGCGGGGAACACTGAAGCTTTCTTT. Its translation is CASSPSAGNTEAFF.

The chain is built from TRBV7-6 and TRBJ2-2; 9 bases match TRBD1. Germline V gene sequence: CDR1 SGHVS, CDR2 FNYEAQ. The ends lost 1 base at V and 2 bases at J; junction bases unmatched: 2. CDR3 length: 16 amino acids. The CDR3 here is CASSLGQGGNTGELFF. DNA of the CDR3: TGTGCCAGCAGCTTAGGACAGGGGGGAAACACCGGGGAGCTGTTTTTT.

The V and J genes are TRBV6-5 and TRBJ1-4, with unresolved D. The ends were cut back, 8 bases at V and 8 bases at J, with 9 bases in the middle. The germline V gene encodes CDR1 MNHEY and CDR2 SVGAGI. The CDR3 covers 11 residues. The chain's CDR3 is CASGLGEKLFF. As DNA, the CDR3 is TGTGCCAGCGGCCTGGGGGAAAAACTGTTTTTT.

The V gene is TRBV7-9, the J gene TRBJ1-6; D is possibly TRBD1 (6 bases). CDR3 length: 16 amino acids. Deletions cut 5 bases from V and 0 bases from J, with 11 bases between. The germline gives CDR1 SEHNR, CDR2 FQNEAQ (reference sequence). The chain's CDR3 is CASSPQGTSYNSPLHF. The CDR3 region has the DNA TGTGCCAGCAGCCCGCAGGGGACCTCCTATAATTCACCCCTCCACTTT.

The genes are TRBV7-2 and TRBJ2-5, with D possibly matching TRBD2 (6 bases). In germline, CDR1 is SGHTA, CDR2 FQGNSA. The CDR3 is 13 amino acids. Trimming shortened V by 5 bases and J by 5 bases, and 12 bases separated the two germline ends. The CDR3 spells CASSNSGVETQYF. Here the CDR3 DNA reads TGTGCCAGCAGCAACTCGGGGGTTGAGACCCAGTACTTC.

The CDR3 region is CASSLHGTATNEKLFF. CDR3 in DNA: TGTGCCAGCAGCCTCCACGGGACGGCCACTAATGAAAAACTGTTTTTT. V usage is TRBV27 and J usage is TRBJ1-4, with a tentative D call TRBD1 (5 bases). The CDR3 consists of 16 residues. The V end lost 6 bases, the J end lost 2 bases, and 16 bases lay between the germline ends. Germline V CDR1 and CDR2: MNHEY, SMNVEV (reference sequence).

The chain couples TRBV12-5 to TRBJ2-3; 10 bases match TRBD2. CDR3 size: 16 residues. V lost 5 bases and J lost 1; bases outside the gene matches: 6. Per the germline V gene, CDR1 is LGHNT and CDR2 is FRNRAP. CDR3 DNA: TGTGCTAGTGGTCCTTCGCTAGCGGGGGGCACAGATACGCAGTATTTT. It encodes CASGPSLAGGTDTQYF.

This clone was observed once. This chain links TRBV9 with TRBJ1-2, with D possibly being TRBD1 (6 bases). In germline, CDR1 is SGDLS, CDR2 YYNGEE. Trimming pared 3 bases from V and 2 bases from J, leaving 14 bases between. The CDR3 contains 15 residues. The DNA for the CDR3 is TGTGCCAGCAGCGCCTCCGGGACATACAACTATGGCTACACCTTC. This gives the protein CASSASGTYNYGYTF. The entire variable domain, with the rest obtained from reference TRBV9 and TRBJ1-2, is as follows: DSGVTQTPKHLITATGQRVTLRCSPRSGDLSVYWYQQSLDQGLQFLIQYYNGEERAKGNILERFSAQQFPDLHSELNLSSLELGDSALYFCASSASGTYNYGYTFGSGTRLTVV.